A single sample gave rise to the 5 T cell receptor beta chains below, sequenced in a study of shared clonotypes between healthy human individuals. Clones were sequenced by immunoSEQ multiplex PCR, and TCRdb holds only the in-frame ones, with some missing. The table has roughly 640,000 clones, almost 97% seen once. The sequenced material came from naive CD4+ T cells sorted from blood. Regarding subset: CD45RA+ positively selected. The receptors here all came from a woman aged 25 to 39 in good health.

This chain connects TRBV6-5 to TRBJ2-7; TRBD2 might be the D (5 bases). This CDR3 contains 14 residues. Deletions cut 6 bases from V and 7 bases from J, with 19 bases between. Looked up from germline, CDR1 is MNHEY and CDR2 is SVGAGI. CDR3 nucleotide sequence: TGTGCCAGCAGCCCTGACTATCTGGCTGATGAGCAGTACTTC. This encodes CASSPDYLADEQYF.

This rearrangement joins TRBV18 to TRBJ2-1, with D possibly TRBD1 on 5 matching bases. V lost 3 bases to trimming and J lost 9 bases, with 12 bases between them. The CDR3 consists of 13 residues. CDR1 is KGHSH and CDR2 is LQKENI in the germline V gene. CDR3 DNA: TGTGCCAGCTCACCGGCCAGGGATGGTGAGCAGTTCTTC. It yields the protein CASSPARDGEQFF.

CDR3 residues: CARVSCAPNTGELFF. CDR3 sequence (DNA): TGTGCCAGAGTGAGTTGCGCTCCGAACACCGGGGAGCTGTTTTTT. This rearrangement joins TRBV27 to TRBJ2-2; D is ambiguous. The V gene's germline CDR1 is MNHEY and CDR2 SMNVEV (reference sequence). Trimming stripped 9 bases from V and 0 bases from J, with 14 bases between. The CDR3 covers 15 residues.

This chain joins TRBV21-1 and TRBJ2-6; whether TRBD1, the table's D call, matches the DNA was not checked. TRBV21-1 is noted as a pseudogene. This CDR3 is 20 amino acids long. CDR3 sequence (DNA): TGTGCCAGCAGCCCACGTCGTAGGAGGGGGCGCGCTCCTGGGGCCAACGTCCTGACTTTC. Translated, it gives CASSPRRRRGRAPGANVLTF.

The chain uses TRBV18 and TRBJ2-7; the match to TRBD1 covers 9 bases. The V segment lost 2 bases and the J segment 3 bases; nucleotides outside the gene matches: 5. The germline gives CDR1 KGHSH, CDR2 LQKENI. This CDR3 spans 15 amino acids. The CDR3 sequence is CASSPITGGSYEQYF. The CDR3 DNA follows: TGTGCCAGCTCACCAATCACAGGGGGCAGCTACGAGCAGTACTTC.